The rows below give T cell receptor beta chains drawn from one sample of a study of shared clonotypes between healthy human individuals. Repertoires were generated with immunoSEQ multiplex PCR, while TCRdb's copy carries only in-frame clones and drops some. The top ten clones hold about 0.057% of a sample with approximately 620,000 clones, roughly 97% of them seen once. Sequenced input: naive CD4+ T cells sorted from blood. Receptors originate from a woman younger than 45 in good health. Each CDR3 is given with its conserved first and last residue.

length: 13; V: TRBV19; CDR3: CASSMYRGETQYF
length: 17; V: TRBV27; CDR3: CASSGNRRTGSYNEQFF
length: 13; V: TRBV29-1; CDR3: CSAQDRGLYGYTF
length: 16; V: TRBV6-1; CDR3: CASSVSRFPGTDTQYF
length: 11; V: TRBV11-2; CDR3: CASSHGYEQYF
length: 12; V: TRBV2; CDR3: CASSGDEAKLFF
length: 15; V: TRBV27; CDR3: CASSLRWGSPETQYF
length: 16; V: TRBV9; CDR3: CASSPNRDRGRNEQFF
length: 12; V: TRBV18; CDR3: CASSPSGNTIYF
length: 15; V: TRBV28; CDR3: CASSATSFLGQPQHF
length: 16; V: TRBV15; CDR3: CATSGSFLGGGTEAFF
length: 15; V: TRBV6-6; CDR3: CASSSHRTGNTEAFF
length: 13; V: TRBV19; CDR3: CASTPTYRGEQFF
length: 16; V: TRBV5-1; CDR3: CASSLVQGGTTYEQYF
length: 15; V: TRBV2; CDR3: CASSALPPTLAEAFF
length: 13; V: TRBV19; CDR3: CASSWKSTDTQYF
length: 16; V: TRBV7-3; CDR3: CASSLLAGVRTGELFF
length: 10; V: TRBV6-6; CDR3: CASREFGYTF
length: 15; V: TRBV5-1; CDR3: CASSLGLAGVEELFF
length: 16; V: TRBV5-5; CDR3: CASSPMARALGYEQYF
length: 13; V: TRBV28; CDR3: CASKAGGTGELFF
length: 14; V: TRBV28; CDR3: CASNPGQGLYGYTF
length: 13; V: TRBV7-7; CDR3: CASSLAPGQPQHF
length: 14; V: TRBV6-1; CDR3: CASRDAQGKETQYF
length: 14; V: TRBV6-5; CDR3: CASSRTGAPNEQYF
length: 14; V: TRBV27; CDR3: CASSFSGSSGEQYF
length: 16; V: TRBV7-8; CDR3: CASSLASSGSTNIQYF
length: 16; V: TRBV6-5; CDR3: CASSFGTGTTNEKLFF
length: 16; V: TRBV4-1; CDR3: CASSRGERARTDTQYF
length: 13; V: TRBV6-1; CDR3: CAHSGRYNGEQYF
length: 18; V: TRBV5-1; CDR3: CASSLGYGRESAKNIQYF
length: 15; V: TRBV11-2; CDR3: CASSHRAVGADTQYF
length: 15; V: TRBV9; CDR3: CASSAAEGIGEKLFF
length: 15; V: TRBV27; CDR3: CASRKTRSGFYGYTF